The rows below give T cell receptor beta chains drawn from one sample of a study of regulatory T cells in long-lasting Graves disease. TCRdb reprocessed the multiplex PCR reads via MiXCR and lists one record per CDR3 protein. Of approximately 400,000 distinct CDR3 sequences listed, about 11% were seen once; the top ten hold approximately 17%. These same data were also listed under a study on T cells in Graves' hyperthyroidism and ophthalmopathy.

The specimen comprised peripheral blood mononuclear cells (PBMCs), sampled at new diagnosis, from a patient treated with antithyroid drugs. Receptors were obtained from a woman younger than 35 with Graves disease. The CDR3 runs from the conserved cysteine through the conserved F or W. Each record gives: D gene, V gene, clone size, CDR3 length, J gene, CDR3 DNA, CDR3 protein. The D gene is left open where the match is weak. The size field is filled for only some rows; it gives once, few, many or a size class.

D: TRBD1
V: TRBV7-9
size: many
length: 14
J: TRBJ1-1
DNA: TGTGCCAGCAGTTTTGCGGGACAGACAATTGAAGCTTTCTTT
CDR3: CASSFAGQTIEAFF

D: -
V: TRBV7-9
size: few
length: 14
J: TRBJ2-7
DNA: TGTGCCAGCGGTTCCTTCGGGACACGCTACGAGCAGTACTTC
CDR3: CASGSFGTRYEQYF

D: -
V: TRBV5-1
size: -
length: 14
J: TRBJ1-2
DNA: TGCGCCAGCAGCTTGCAGACGAGTAACTATGGCTACACCTTC
CDR3: CASSLQTSNYGYTF

D: -
V: TRBV6-1
size: few
length: 15
J: TRBJ2-3
DNA: TGTGCCAGCAGTGAATGGCTAGGAGGGGGAGATACGCAGTATTTT
CDR3: CASSEWLGGGDTQYF

D: -
V: TRBV7-9
size: many
length: 17
J: TRBJ1-6
DNA: TGTGCCAGCAGCTTAGCTGGCCAGGCAGGCACTAATTCACCCCTCCACTTT
CDR3: CASSLAGQAGTNSPLHF

D: TRBD2
V: TRBV11-1
size: few
length: 17
J: TRBJ2-1
DNA: TGTGCCAGCAGCCAACAAAGAGGGACTAGCGTAAACAATGAGCAGTTCTTC
CDR3: CASSQQRGTSVNNEQFF

D: TRBD1
V: TRBV6-2/TRBV6-3
size: -
length: 15
J: TRBJ1-2
DNA: TGTGCCAGCAGACGCGATGGGACAGGGGGACATGGCTACACCTTC
CDR3: CASRRDGTGGHGYTF

D: TRBD1
V: TRBV19
size: -
length: 16
J: TRBJ1-1
DNA: TGTGCCAGTACGTCCGGGACAGGTTACATGAACACTGAAGCTTTCTTT
CDR3: CASTSGTGYMNTEAFF

D: -
V: TRBV18
size: -
length: 14
J: TRBJ1-3
DNA: TGTGCCAGCTCTGGGACAAACTCTGGAAACACCATATATTTT
CDR3: CASSGTNSGNTIYF

D: -
V: TRBV5-1
size: many
length: 13
J: TRBJ2-1
DNA: TGCGCCAGCCAGGCGGGAACCAGGGATGAGCAGTTCTTC
CDR3: CASQAGTRDEQFF

D: -
V: TRBV6-2/TRBV6-3
size: many
length: 12
J: TRBJ1-1
DNA: TGTGCCAGCAGTTACCCTACATATTTGGCTTTCTTT
CDR3: CASSYPTYLAFF

D: -
V: TRBV4-3
size: -
length: 18
J: TRBJ2-2
DNA: TGCGCCAGCAGCCAAGTATTGGGGTGGGGGACGAACACCGGGGAGCTGTTTTTT
CDR3: CASSQVLGWGTNTGELFF

D: -
V: TRBV12-3/TRBV12-4
size: few
length: 13
J: TRBJ1-5
DNA: TGTGCCAGCAGTTACAGGGTAAATCAGCCCCAGCATTTT
CDR3: CASSYRVNQPQHF

D: -
V: TRBV15
size: many
length: 19
J: TRBJ1-1
DNA: TGTGCCACCAGCAGAGATATAGGGCAATCAGGGGACTTGAACACTGAAGCTTTCTTT
CDR3: CATSRDIGQSGDLNTEAFF

D: TRBD1
V: TRBV7-9
size: few
length: 14
J: TRBJ2-3
DNA: TGTGCCAGTACAGGGGGCGCCTTGCCAGATACGCAGTATTTT
CDR3: CASTGGALPDTQYF

D: -
V: TRBV20-1
size: many
length: 17
J: TRBJ1-2
DNA: TGCAGTGCTAGAGGAGGACCGCGCGGTTCGGCTAACTATGGCTACACCTTC
CDR3: CSARGGPRGSANYGYTF

D: TRBD1
V: TRBV28
size: many
length: 14
J: TRBJ2-5
DNA: TGTGCCAGCAGCCGACTCGACAGGGTTGAGACCCAGTACTTC
CDR3: CASSRLDRVETQYF

D: TRBD1
V: TRBV7-2
size: -
length: 20
J: TRBJ2-1
DNA: TGTGCCAGCAGCTTATCGTGGACAGGGGGCTCAATGAGCTCCTACAATGAGCAGTTCTTC
CDR3: CASSLSWTGGSMSSYNEQFF